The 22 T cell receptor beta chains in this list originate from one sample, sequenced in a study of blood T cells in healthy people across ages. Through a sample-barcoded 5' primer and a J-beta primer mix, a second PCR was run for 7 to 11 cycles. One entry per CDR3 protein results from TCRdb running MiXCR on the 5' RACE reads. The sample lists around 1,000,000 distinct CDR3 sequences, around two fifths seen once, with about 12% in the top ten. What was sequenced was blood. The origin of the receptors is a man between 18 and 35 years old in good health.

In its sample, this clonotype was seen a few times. Here the CDR3 reads CASSILDRGPKNTGELFF. The CDR3 DNA is TGTGCCAGTAGTATTTTGGACAGGGGCCCGAAGAACACCGGGGAGCTGTTTTTT. The chain links TRBV19 to TRBJ2-2; the match to TRBD1 covers 9 bases. Looked up from germline, CDR1 is LNHDA and CDR2 is SQIVND (reference sequence). The V gene end was trimmed by 3 bases and the J gene end by 1 base; junction bases not matched to a gene: 9. The CDR3 loop spans 18 amino acids.

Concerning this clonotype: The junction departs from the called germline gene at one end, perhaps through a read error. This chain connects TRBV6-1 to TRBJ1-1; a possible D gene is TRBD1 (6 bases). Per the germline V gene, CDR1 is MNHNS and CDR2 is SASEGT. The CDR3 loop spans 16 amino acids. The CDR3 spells CASSVRQAPMNIEAFF. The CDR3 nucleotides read TGTGCCAGCAGTGTTCGACAGGCGCCTATGAACATTGAAGCTTTCTTT.

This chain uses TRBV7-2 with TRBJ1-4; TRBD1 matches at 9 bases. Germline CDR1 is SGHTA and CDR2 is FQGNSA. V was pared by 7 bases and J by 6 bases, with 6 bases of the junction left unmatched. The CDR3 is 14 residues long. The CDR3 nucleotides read TGTGCCAGCACCAAGACAGGGGGGGATGAAAAACTGTTTTTT. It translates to CASTKTGGDEKLFF.

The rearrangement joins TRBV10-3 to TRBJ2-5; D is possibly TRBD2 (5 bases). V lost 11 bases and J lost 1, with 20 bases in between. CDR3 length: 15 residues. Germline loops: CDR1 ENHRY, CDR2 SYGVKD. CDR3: CAAGIVNGVQETQYF. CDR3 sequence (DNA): TGTGCCGCCGGGATCGTGAATGGAGTCCAAGAGACCCAGTACTTC.

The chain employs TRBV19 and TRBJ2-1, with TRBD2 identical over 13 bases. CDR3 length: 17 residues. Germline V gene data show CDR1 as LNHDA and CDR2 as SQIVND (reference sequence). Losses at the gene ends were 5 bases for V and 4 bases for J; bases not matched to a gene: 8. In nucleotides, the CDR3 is TGTGCCAGTAGTGAGCGACTAGCGGGGGGCCCATACAATGAGCAGTTCTTC. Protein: CASSERLAGGPYNEQFF. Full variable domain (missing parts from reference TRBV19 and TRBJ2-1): DGGITQSPKYLFRKEGQNVTLSCEQNLNHDAMYWYRQDPGQGLRLIYYSQIVNDFQKGDIAEGYSVSREKKESFPLTVTSAQKNPTAFYLCASSERLAGGPYNEQFFGPGTRLTVL.

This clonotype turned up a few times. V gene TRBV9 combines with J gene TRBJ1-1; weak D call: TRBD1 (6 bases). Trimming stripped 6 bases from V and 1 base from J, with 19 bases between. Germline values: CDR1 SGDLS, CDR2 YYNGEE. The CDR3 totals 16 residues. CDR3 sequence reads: CASTRQANQKNTEAFF. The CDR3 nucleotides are TGTGCCAGCACTCGACAGGCAAACCAGAAGAACACTGAAGCTTTCTTT.

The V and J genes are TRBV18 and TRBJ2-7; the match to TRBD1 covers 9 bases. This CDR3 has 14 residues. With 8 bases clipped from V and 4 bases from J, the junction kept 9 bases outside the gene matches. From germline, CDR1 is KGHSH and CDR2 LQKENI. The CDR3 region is CASPIGQGIYEQYF. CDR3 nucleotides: TGTGCCAGCCCGATAGGACAGGGGATATACGAGCAGTACTTC.

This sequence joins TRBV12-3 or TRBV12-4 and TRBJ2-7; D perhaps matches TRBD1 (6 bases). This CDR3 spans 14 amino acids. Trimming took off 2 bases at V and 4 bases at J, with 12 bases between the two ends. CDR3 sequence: CASSLSQGLYEQYF. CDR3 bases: TGTGCCAGCAGTTTATCACAGGGTCTGTACGAGCAGTACTTC.

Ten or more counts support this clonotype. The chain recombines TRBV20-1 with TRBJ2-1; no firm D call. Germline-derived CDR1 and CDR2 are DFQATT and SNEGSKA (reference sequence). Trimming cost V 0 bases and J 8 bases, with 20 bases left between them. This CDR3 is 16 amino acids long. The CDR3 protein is CSARDRGPPESHEQFF. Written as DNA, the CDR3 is TGCAGTGCTAGAGATCGTGGGCCCCCCGAATCCCATGAGCAGTTCTTC.

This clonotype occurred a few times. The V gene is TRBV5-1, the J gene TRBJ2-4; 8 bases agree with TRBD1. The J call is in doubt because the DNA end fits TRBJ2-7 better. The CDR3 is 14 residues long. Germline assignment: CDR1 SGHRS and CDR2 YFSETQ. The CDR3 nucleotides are TGCGCCAGCAGCTTCGGACAGGGAGCCGACGAGCAGTACTTC. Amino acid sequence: CASSFGQGADEQYF.

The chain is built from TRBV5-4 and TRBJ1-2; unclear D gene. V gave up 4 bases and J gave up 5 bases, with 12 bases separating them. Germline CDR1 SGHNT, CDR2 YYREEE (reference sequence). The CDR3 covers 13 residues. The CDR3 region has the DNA TGTGCCAGCAGCCTTCCCGAGCGATATGGCTACACCTTC. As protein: CASSLPERYGYTF.

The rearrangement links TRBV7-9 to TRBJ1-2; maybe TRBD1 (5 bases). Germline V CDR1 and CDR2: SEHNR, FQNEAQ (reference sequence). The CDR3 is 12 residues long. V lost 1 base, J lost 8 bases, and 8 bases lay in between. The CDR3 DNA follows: TGTGCCAGCAGCTTAGGGGGCACGGGCTACACCTTC. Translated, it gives CASSLGGTGYTF.

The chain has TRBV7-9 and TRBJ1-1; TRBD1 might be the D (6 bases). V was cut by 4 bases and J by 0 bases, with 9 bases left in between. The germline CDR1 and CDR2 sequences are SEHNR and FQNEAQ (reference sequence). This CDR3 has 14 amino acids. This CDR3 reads CASSYRELNTEAFF. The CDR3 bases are TGTGCCAGCAGCTACAGGGAACTGAACACTGAAGCTTTCTTT.

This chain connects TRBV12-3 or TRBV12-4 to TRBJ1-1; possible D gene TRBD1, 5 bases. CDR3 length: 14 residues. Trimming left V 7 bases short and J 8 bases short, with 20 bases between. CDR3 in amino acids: CASNRRGGHPEAFF. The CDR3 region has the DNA TGTGCCAGCAACCGTCGGGGCGGACACCCAGAAGCTTTCTTT.

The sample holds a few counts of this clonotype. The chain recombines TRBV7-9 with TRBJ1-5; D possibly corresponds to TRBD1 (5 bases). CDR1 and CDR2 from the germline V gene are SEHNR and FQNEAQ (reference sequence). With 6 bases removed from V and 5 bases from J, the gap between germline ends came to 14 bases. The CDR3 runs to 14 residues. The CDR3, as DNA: TGTGCCAGCAGTTTGGTCGGCAGGGATCAGCCCCAGCATTTT. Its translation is CASSLVGRDQPQHF. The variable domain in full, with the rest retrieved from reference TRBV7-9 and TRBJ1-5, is DTGVSQNPRHKITKRGQNVTFRCDPISEHNRLYWYRQTLGQGPEFLTYFQNEAQLEKSRLLSDRFSAERPKGSFSTLEIQRTEQGDSAMYLCASSLVGRDQPQHFGDGTRLSIL.

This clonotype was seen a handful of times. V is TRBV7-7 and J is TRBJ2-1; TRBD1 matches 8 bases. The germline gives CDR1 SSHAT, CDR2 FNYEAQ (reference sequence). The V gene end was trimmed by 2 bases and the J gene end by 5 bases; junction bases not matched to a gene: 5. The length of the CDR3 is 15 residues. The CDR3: CASSLQGAKDNEQFF. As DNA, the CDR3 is TGTGCCAGCAGCTTACAGGGGGCCAAGGACAATGAGCAGTTCTTC.

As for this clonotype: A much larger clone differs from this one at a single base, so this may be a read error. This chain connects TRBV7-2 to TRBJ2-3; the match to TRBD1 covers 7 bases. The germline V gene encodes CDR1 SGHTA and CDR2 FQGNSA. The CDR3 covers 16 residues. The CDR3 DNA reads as TGTGCCAGCAGCTTTGAGGGGGCTCAGAGCACAGATGCGCAGTATTTT. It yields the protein CASSFEGAQSTDAQYF.

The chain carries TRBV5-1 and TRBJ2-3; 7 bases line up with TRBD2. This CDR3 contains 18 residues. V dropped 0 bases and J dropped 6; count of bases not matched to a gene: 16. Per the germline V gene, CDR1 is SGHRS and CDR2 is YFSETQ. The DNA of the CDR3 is TGCGCCAGCAGCTTGGGGACCCCGGGACTACTGACTCTGGATACGCAGTATTTT. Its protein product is CASSLGTPGLLTLDTQYF.

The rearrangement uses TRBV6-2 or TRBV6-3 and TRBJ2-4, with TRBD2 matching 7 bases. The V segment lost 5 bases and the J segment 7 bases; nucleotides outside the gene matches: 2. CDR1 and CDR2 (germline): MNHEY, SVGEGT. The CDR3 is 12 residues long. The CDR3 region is CASSRGSNIQYF. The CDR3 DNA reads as TGTGCCAGCAGTCGCGGGAGTAACATTCAGTACTTC.

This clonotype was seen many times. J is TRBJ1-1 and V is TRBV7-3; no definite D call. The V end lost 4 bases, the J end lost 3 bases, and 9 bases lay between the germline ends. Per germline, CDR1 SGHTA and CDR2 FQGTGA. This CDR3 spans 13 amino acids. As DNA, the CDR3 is TGTGCCAGCAGCTACACTCGGGACACTGAAGCTTTCTTT. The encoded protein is CASSYTRDTEAFF.

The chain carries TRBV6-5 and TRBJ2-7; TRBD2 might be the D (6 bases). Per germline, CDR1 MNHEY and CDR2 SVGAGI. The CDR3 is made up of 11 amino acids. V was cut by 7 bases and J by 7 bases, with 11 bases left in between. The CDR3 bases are TGTGCCAGCACTCTAGCGAATGAGCAGTACTTC. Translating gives CASTLANEQYF.

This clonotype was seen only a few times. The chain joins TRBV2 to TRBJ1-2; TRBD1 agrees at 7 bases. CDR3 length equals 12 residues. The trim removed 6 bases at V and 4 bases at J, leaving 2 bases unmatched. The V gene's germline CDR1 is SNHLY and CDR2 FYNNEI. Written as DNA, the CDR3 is TGTGCCAGCAGGGGGACAGCCTATGGCTACACCTTC. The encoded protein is CASRGTAYGYTF.